The 5 T cell receptor beta chains given below trace back to one sample, sequenced in a study of T cells after yellow fever vaccination. TCRdb ran MiXCR on the 5' RACE reads and lists one entry per CDR3 protein. Counted here are 200,000 to 300,000 distinct CDR3 sequences, approximately 6.7% occurring once; the ten biggest clones make up roughly 1%. Sample: CD4+ T cells sorted from PBMCs, taken on the day of the yellow fever booster vaccination. The receptors stem from a man in his thirties or forties who received the YFV17D yellow fever vaccine.

Many counts were recorded for this clonotype. The rearrangement uses TRBV27 and TRBJ2-3; 10 bases match TRBD2. V lost 1 base, J lost 1 base, and 8 bases stayed unmatched. The V gene's germline CDR1 is MNHEY and CDR2 SMNVEV (reference sequence). The CDR3 is 18 amino acids. The CDR3 spells CASSLFGPGTSGTDTQYF. For the CDR3, the DNA is TGTGCCAGCAGTTTATTCGGCCCCGGGACTAGCGGCACAGATACGCAGTATTTT.

A note on this clonotype: A much larger clone lies one base from this, so it may be a read error. This rearrangement joins TRBV20-1 to TRBJ1-4, with a possible D match to TRBD1 (5 bases). Germline V CDR1 and CDR2: DFQATT, SNEGSKA (reference sequence). This CDR3 region has 15 residues. Trimming took off 0 bases at V and 4 bases at J, with 12 bases between the two ends. The CDR3 is CSAREGARGNEKLFF. For the CDR3, the DNA is TGCAGTGCTAGAGAAGGGGCGCGGGGTAATGAAAAACTGTTTTTT.

This clonotype was detected ten times or more. V usage is TRBV2 and J usage is TRBJ1-2; possibly TRBD1 for D (5 bases). Germline V gene sequence: CDR1 SNHLY, CDR2 FYNNEI. The V end lost 2 bases, the J end lost 4 bases, and 8 bases lay between the germline ends. This CDR3 contains 13 residues. The DNA of the CDR3 is TGTGCCAGCAGTGAATTGGGGACCTATGGCTACACCTTC. Translation: CASSELGTYGYTF.

This clonotype was seen at least ten times. This chain connects TRBV7-9 to TRBJ1-2, with 10 bases lining up with TRBD1. The J segment lost 1 base and the V segment lost 6 bases, leaving 8 bases of the junction unmatched. The germline V gene encodes CDR1 SEHNR and CDR2 FQNEAQ (reference sequence). CDR3 length: 16 residues. The chain's CDR3 is CASSFGQGGRNYGYTF. DNA of the CDR3: TGTGCCAGCAGTTTCGGACAGGGGGGACGTAACTATGGCTACACCTTC.

This chain connects TRBV5-1 to TRBJ2-5; the match to TRBD2 covers 11 bases. The V segment lost 2 bases and the J segment 1 base; nucleotides outside the gene matches: 1. The CDR3 is made up of 15 amino acids. Germline V gene lookup returns CDR1 SGHRS and CDR2 YFSETQ. In DNA, the CDR3 is TGCGCCAGCAGCTTCGGGACTAGCGGCCAAGAGACCCAGTACTTC. This codes for CASSFGTSGQETQYF.